These 31 T cell receptor beta chains share one sample of origin, sequenced in a study of CD8 T cells in ankylosing spondylitis. A single record per CDR3 protein comes from TCRdb applying MiXCR to the 5' RACE reads. The table shows around 340,000 distinct CDR3 sequences, with 14% to 15% occurring only once. Sequenced input: blood, either unsorted or a sorted T cell fraction (not recorded which). These receptor sequences come from a male donor with ankylosing spondylitis or in good health (not recorded which).

CDR3 nucleotide sequence: TGTGCCAGCAGCCCAGGACAGGGGCCCTACGAGCAGTACTTC. Its protein is CASSPGQGPYEQYF. The chain links TRBV3-1 to TRBJ2-7; 9 bases are shared with TRBD1. The CDR3 loop spans 14 amino acids. J was trimmed by 2 bases and V by 4 bases; bases with no gene match: 3. Germline V gene data show CDR1 as LGHDT and CDR2 as YNNKEL (reference sequence).

Points on this clonotype: A single base separates this from a much larger clone, so it may be a read error. The chain has TRBV12-3 or TRBV12-4 and TRBJ2-5; unclear D gene. CDR3 length: 14 residues. This chain's CDR3 is CAGSSAGFQETQYF. The CDR3, as DNA: TGTGCCGGCAGTTCGGCCGGGTTCCAAGAGACCCAGTACTTC.

Only a few counts were recorded for this clonotype. This chain joins TRBV6-6 and TRBJ2-3; D is ambiguous. This CDR3 region has 11 residues. Looked up from germline, CDR1 is MNHNY and CDR2 is SVGAGI (reference sequence). V was clipped by 6 bases and J by 10 bases, with 11 bases between them. Here the CDR3 reads CASSSGQSQYF. The CDR3 nucleotides read TGTGCCAGCAGCTCCGGGCAATCGCAGTATTTT.

This chain joins TRBV3-1 and TRBJ1-1, with D possibly TRBD1 on 6 matching bases. Germline lookup yields CDR1 LGHDT and CDR2 YNNKEL (reference sequence). The CDR3 runs 15 residues. V was trimmed by 4 bases and J by 7 bases, leaving 19 bases between them. Here the CDR3 reads CASSPYRAFGDEAFF. The CDR3 DNA reads as TGTGCCAGCAGCCCATACAGGGCCTTCGGGGATGAAGCTTTCTTT.

The rearrangement joins TRBV11-2 to TRBJ1-2; TRBD1 matches at 7 bases. J gave up 7 bases and V 6 bases, and 8 bases lay outside the gene matches. The germline gives CDR1 SGHAT, CDR2 FQNNGV. The CDR3 contains 13 residues. This chain's CDR3 is CASSRLQGTGYTF. The CDR3 region has the DNA TGTGCCAGCAGTCGGTTACAGGGGACTGGCTACACCTTC.

This clonotype was recorded a few times. This sequence joins TRBV5-1 and TRBJ2-5; D is tentatively TRBD1 or TRBD2 (5 bases each). Per germline, CDR1 SGHRS and CDR2 YFSETQ. This CDR3 spans 14 amino acids. V lost 0 bases to trimming and J lost 1 base, with 7 bases between them. The DNA for the CDR3 is TGCGCCAGCAGCTTGGAGGGGACCCAAGAGACCCAGTACTTC. Translating gives CASSLEGTQETQYF.

This clonotype was seen only a few times. The chain joins TRBV3-1 to TRBJ2-6, with unresolved D. Germline values: CDR1 LGHDT, CDR2 YNNKEL (reference sequence). Trimming stripped 4 bases from V and 0 bases from J, with 10 bases between. The CDR3 has 16 amino acids. CDR3 protein: CASSPRAYSGANVLTF. CDR3 nucleotide sequence: TGTGCCAGCAGCCCTCGAGCTTACTCTGGGGCCAACGTCCTGACTTTC.

This clonotype was detected ten times or more. The chain uses TRBV12-3 or TRBV12-4 and TRBJ2-6; maybe TRBD2 (5 bases). The CDR3 has 14 residues. Trimming took 7 bases from V and 1 from J, leaving 8 bases between them. The CDR3: CASIEGSGANVLTF. As DNA, the CDR3 is TGTGCCAGCATCGAGGGTTCTGGGGCCAACGTCCTGACTTTC.

This clonotype came up a few times. The CDR3 loop is CAWSPDRNIQYF. The CDR3 DNA reads as TGTGCCTGGAGTCCGGACAGAAACATTCAGTACTTC. The chain combines TRBV30 with TRBJ2-4; tentatively, D is TRBD1 (6 bases). V dropped 2 bases and J dropped 6 bases, with 8 bases sitting between them. This CDR3 has 12 amino acids. CDR1 GTSNPN and CDR2 SVGIG come from the germline V gene (reference sequence).

This clonotype showed up just a few times. The rearrangement joins TRBV4-2 to TRBJ2-3; 12 nucleotides align to TRBD2. This CDR3 spans 19 amino acids. Germline-derived CDR1 and CDR2 are LGHNA and YNFKEQ. J lost 0 bases, V lost 0 bases, and 7 bases had no gene match. The CDR3 nucleotides are TGTGCCAGCAGCCAAGATCTACTAGCGGGAGGATCCAGCACAGATACGCAGTATTTT. Translating gives CASSQDLLAGGSSTDTQYF.

Only a few counts were recorded for this clonotype. The CDR3 DNA sequence: TGTGCCAGCAGGGAAGTCTTGAACACTGAAGCTTTCTTT. Its translation: CASREVLNTEAFF. The rearrangement links TRBV27 to TRBJ1-1; D remains unclear. The CDR3 sequence is 13 residues long. V lost 6 bases to trimming and J lost 0 bases, with 8 bases between them. Germline V CDR1 and CDR2: MNHEY, SMNVEV (reference sequence).

The CDR3 reads CASSMTGSGGYTF. CDR3 coding DNA: TGTGCCAGCAGCATGACAGGGTCCGGCGGCTACACCTTC. The V and J genes are TRBV11-2 and TRBJ1-2; 7 bases map to TRBD1. The germline CDR1 and CDR2 sequences are SGHAT and FQNNGV. The CDR3 length is 13 residues. J gave up 8 bases and V 5 bases, and 8 bases lay outside the gene matches.

This sequence joins TRBV10-2 and TRBJ1-5, with D hard to call. This CDR3 is 15 amino acids long. Trimming shortened V by 3 bases and J by 2 bases, and 11 bases separated the two germline ends. Germline CDR1 reads WSHSY; CDR2 reads SAAADI. The DNA of the CDR3 is TGCGCCAGCAGTGAAAGAACGAGCGGCAATCAGCCCCAGCATTTT. Its translation: CASSERTSGNQPQHF.

This clonotype appeared many times. The chain links TRBV25-1 to TRBJ1-3; no definite D call. Trimming shortened V by 3 bases and J by 4 bases, and 10 bases separated the two germline ends. Germline CDR1 is MGHDK and CDR2 is SYGVNS. This CDR3 has 14 amino acids. The DNA for the CDR3 is TGTGCCAGCAGTGACCTAAAACAGGGAAACACCATATATTTT. Protein: CASSDLKQGNTIYF.

The rearrangement joins TRBV3-1 to TRBJ2-3; D is uncertain. V was shortened by 5 bases and J by 5 bases, with 11 bases between the two germline ends. CDR3 size: 13 residues. CDR1 LGHDT and CDR2 YNNKEL come from the germline V gene (reference sequence). In DNA, the CDR3 is TGTGCCAGCAGCTACCTTGATGGAGATACGCAGTATTTT. This codes for CASSYLDGDTQYF.

The CDR3 is CASSEGWWGGQETQYF. The CDR3 coding sequence is TGCGCCAGCAGCGAGGGATGGTGGGGAGGACAAGAGACCCAGTACTTC. The chain carries TRBV5-1 and TRBJ2-5, with a possible D match to TRBD2 (6 bases). V was pared by 4 bases and J by 2 bases, with 18 bases between. CDR1 SGHRS and CDR2 YFSETQ come from the germline V gene. The CDR3 consists of 16 residues.

This clonotype was seen at least ten times. This chain connects TRBV5-1 to TRBJ2-5; D gene uncertain. V lost 2 bases, J lost 5 bases, and 16 bases lay in between. This CDR3 is 15 amino acids long. In germline, CDR1 is SGHRS, CDR2 YFSETQ. CDR3 in DNA: TGCGCCAGCAGCTTTGACCTGGGCTTCTCTGAGACCCAGTACTTC. Encoded protein: CASSFDLGFSETQYF.

Ten or more counts support this clonotype. The chain carries TRBV19 and TRBJ1-1, with TRBD1 matching 12 bases. This CDR3 has 16 residues. Germline CDR1 and CDR2: LNHDA and SQIVND (reference sequence). The V gene end was trimmed by 3 bases and the J gene end by 3 bases; junction bases not matched to a gene: 5. CDR3 DNA: TGTGCCAGTAGTATCGGGACAGGGGGCTTGGACACTGAAGCTTTCTTT. Encoded protein: CASSIGTGGLDTEAFF.

The chain has TRBV6-6 and TRBJ1-2, with 9 bases aligning to TRBD1. J gave up 4 bases and V 6 bases, and 3 bases lay outside the gene matches. The CDR3 sequence is 13 residues long. In germline, CDR1 is MNHNY, CDR2 SVGAGI (reference sequence). CDR3: CASREQGAYGYTF. The DNA for the CDR3 is TGTGCCAGCAGGGAACAGGGGGCCTATGGCTACACCTTC.

This chain uses TRBV20-1 with TRBJ2-3; D is undetermined. CDR1 and CDR2 from the germline V gene are DFQATT and SNEGSKA (reference sequence). The V gene lost 1 base and the J gene lost 0 bases, with 8 bases spanning the gap. The CDR3 sequence is 14 residues long. CDR3 nucleotides: TGCAGTGCTAGAGTCGACCCCAGCACAGATACGCAGTATTTT. Its protein is CSARVDPSTDTQYF.

V usage is TRBV24-1 and J usage is TRBJ2-3; D may be TRBD1 or TRBD2 (5 bases each). This CDR3 is 15 amino acids long. V gave up 4 bases and J gave up 0 bases, with 10 bases separating them. The germline gives CDR1 KGHDR, CDR2 SFDVKD. DNA of the CDR3: TGTGCCACCAGTGAGGGACGGCCGAGCACAGATACGCAGTATTTT. The encoded protein is CATSEGRPSTDTQYF.

In its sample, this clonotype was seen many times. The V gene is TRBV2, the J gene TRBJ1-3; TRBD1 aligns across 9 bases. The germline CDR1 and CDR2 sequences are SNHLY and FYNNEI. V was pared by 6 bases and J by 2 bases, with 8 bases of the junction left unmatched. The CDR3 sequence is 16 residues long. In DNA form, the CDR3 reads TGTGCCAGCAGCGCCCCGGGACAGGGAACTGGAAACACCATATATTTT. As protein: CASSAPGQGTGNTIYF.

The rearrangement uses TRBV6-2 or TRBV6-3 and TRBJ2-7; D may correspond to TRBD1 or TRBD2 (5 bases each). The V end was cut by 8 bases, the J end by 2 bases, with 25 bases between. The CDR3 runs 17 residues. Germline values: CDR1 MNHEY, CDR2 SVGEGT. The CDR3 DNA is TGTGCCAGCCCTCCAACCTTAGTCCGGGGCACTCCCTACGAGCAGTACTTC. Protein: CASPPTLVRGTPYEQYF.

This clonotype turned up a few times. This chain uses TRBV12-3 or TRBV12-4 with TRBJ2-5, with D perhaps TRBD1 (5 bases). This CDR3 comprises 15 residues. V dropped 0 bases and J dropped 0 bases, with 8 bases sitting between them. The CDR3 region is CASSLASGNQETQYF. The CDR3 DNA follows: TGTGCCAGCAGTTTAGCATCAGGGAACCAAGAGACCCAGTACTTC.

CDR3 coding DNA: TGTGCCAGCAGCAGCCGGGACTGGACCACCGGGGAGCTGTTTTTT. It translates to CASSSRDWTTGELFF. The J gene is TRBJ2-2, the V gene TRBV9, with TRBD2 as a possible D gene (6 bases). Germline V gives CDR1 SGDLS, CDR2 YYNGEE. This CDR3 has 15 amino acids. V lost 4 bases, J lost 4 bases, and 14 bases lay in between.

CDR3 amino acids: CASSRGQPGEPQHF. DNA of the CDR3: TGTGCCAGCAGCCGAGGACAGCCAGGGGAGCCCCAGCATTTT. The chain combines TRBV7-9 with TRBJ1-5; D possibly corresponds to TRBD1 (6 bases). In germline, CDR1 is SEHNR, CDR2 FQNEAQ (reference sequence). Deletions cut 5 bases from V and 8 bases from J, with 16 bases between. This CDR3 spans 14 amino acids.

Many counts were recorded for this clonotype. The rearrangement uses TRBV9 and TRBJ2-2; D is perhaps TRBD2 (5 bases). The CDR3 extends over 17 amino acids. Germline V lookup: CDR1 SGDLS, CDR2 YYNGEE. Trimming shortened V by 0 bases and J by 2 bases, and 14 bases separated the two germline ends. The DNA of the CDR3 is TGTGCCAGCAGCGTAGGGGTGGTGGGAGTCAACACCGGGGAGCTGTTTTTT. Translated: CASSVGVVGVNTGELFF.

The chain couples TRBV20-1 to TRBJ2-4; 10 bases are shared with TRBD2. Looked up from germline, CDR1 is DFQATT and CDR2 is SNEGSKA (reference sequence). The CDR3 extends over 14 amino acids. J gave up 1 base and V 5 bases, and 2 bases lay outside the gene matches. The CDR3 loop is CSAGSGRAKNIQYF. The CDR3 bases are TGCAGTGCTGGTAGCGGGAGGGCCAAAAACATTCAGTACTTC.

This sequence joins TRBV5-8 and TRBJ2-5; TRBD2 agrees at 8 bases. In germline, CDR1 is SGHTS, CDR2 YDEGEE. V shed 4 bases, J shed 7 bases, and the junction held 15 bases outside the gene matches. The CDR3 contains 16 residues. The CDR3 reads CASSRWGLGDPRTQYF. For the CDR3, the DNA is TGTGCCAGCAGCCGGTGGGGACTAGGGGACCCAAGGACCCAGTACTTC.

This clonotype occurred a few times. This sequence joins TRBV4-1 and TRBJ2-5, with 11 bases identical to TRBD1. V lost 6 bases and J lost 5; bases outside the gene matches: 8. The germline gives CDR1 MGHRA, CDR2 YSYEKL. This CDR3 contains 15 residues. CDR3 in amino acids: CASSIEGQGGETQYF. In DNA, the CDR3 is TGCGCCAGCAGTATTGAGGGACAGGGGGGCGAGACCCAGTACTTC.

In its sample, this clonotype was seen many times. V gene TRBV29-1 combines with J gene TRBJ1-1, with D possibly TRBD1 on 6 matching bases. Germline CDR1 is SQVTM and CDR2 is ANQGSEA. V lost 4 bases to trimming and J lost 6 bases, with 9 bases between them. CDR3 length equals 11 residues. The CDR3 spells CSVGEGAEAFF. CDR3 bases: TGCAGCGTTGGAGAGGGGGCTGAAGCTTTCTTT. Filled out from reference TRBV29-1 and TRBJ1-1, the complete variable domain reads SAVISQKPSRDICQRGTSLTIQCQVDSQVTMMFWYRQQPGQSLTLIATANQGSEATYESGFVIDKFPISRPNLTFSTLTVSNMSPEDSSIYLCSVGEGAEAFFGQGTRLTVV.